These 30 T cell receptor beta chains came from one sample sequenced in a study of T-cell reconstitution after alpha-beta-depleted transplantation in children. Researchers prepared the TCRbeta library using unique molecular identifiers, the study reports. Each CDR3 protein is one row after TCRdb ran MiXCR on the PCR reads. The sample contains approximately 800,000 distinct CDR3 sequences, roughly 15% of which appear only once. The sequencing used PBMCs, mostly from graft donor cells, collected 360 days after TCRalphabeta/CD19-depleted stem cell transplant. These receptors were taken from a male patient under 18 who had a stem cell transplant for acute lymphoblastic leukemia, so the T cells may come from the graft donor.

The chain couples TRBV7-3 to TRBJ2-1; the D gene is possibly TRBD2 (6 bases). CDR1 is SGHTA and CDR2 is FQGTGA in the germline V gene. Trimming removed 5 bases at V and 2 bases at J, with 13 bases between. CDR3 length: 15 amino acids. As DNA, the CDR3 is TGTGCCAGCAGCGCGAGCGGGCTGCCCTACAATGAGCAGTTCTTC. Its translation: CASSASGLPYNEQFF.

J is TRBJ2-7 and V is TRBV27; 10 bases align to TRBD1. In germline, CDR1 is MNHEY, CDR2 SMNVEV (reference sequence). This CDR3 has 15 amino acids. Trimming removed 5 bases from V and 4 bases from J; junction bases left unmatched: 8. Written as DNA, the CDR3 is TGTGCCAGCAGTCCGGGACAGGGGTGGAGGTACGAGCAGTACTTC. This translates into CASSPGQGWRYEQYF.

A few counts support this clonotype. V and J are TRBV14 and TRBJ2-1, with 9 bases matching TRBD2. The CDR3 is 17 residues long. The germline V gene has CDR1 SGHDN and CDR2 FVKESK. The V gene end was trimmed by 2 bases and the J gene end by 7 bases; junction bases not matched to a gene: 12. For the CDR3, the DNA is TGTGCCAGCAGCCAACTGGCGGGAGGGCCGCGAGTGAATGAGCAGTTCTTC. This codes for CASSQLAGGPRVNEQFF.

This clonotype has only a few counts. This sequence joins TRBV20-1 and TRBJ2-7, with D unresolved. CDR3 length equals 14 residues. Trimming removed 3 bases from V and 5 bases from J, with 17 bases in between. Germline V gives CDR1 DFQATT, CDR2 SNEGSKA (reference sequence). CDR3 DNA sequence: TGCAGTGCTAGTATCCCAGGTGGACGGCACGAGCAGTACTTC. Translation: CSASIPGGRHEQYF.

The chain employs TRBV7-8 and TRBJ2-1; D gene ambiguous. The ends were cut back, 0 bases at V and 0 bases at J, with 9 bases in the middle. CDR1 and CDR2 from the germline V gene are SGHVS and FQNEAQ. The CDR3 is 16 amino acids. The CDR3 DNA reads as TGTGCCAGCAGCTTAGCTCACCCTAGCTCCTACAATGAGCAGTTCTTC. It is translated as CASSLAHPSSYNEQFF.

This chain links TRBV7-3 with TRBJ2-2, with 11 bases fitting TRBD1. The CDR3 extends over 14 amino acids. J was trimmed by 6 bases and V by 7 bases; bases with no gene match: 4. The germline V gene encodes CDR1 SGHTA and CDR2 FQGTGA. CDR3 coding DNA: TGTGCCAGCAACCGGGACAGGGGGTCCGGGGAGCTGTTTTTT. It encodes CASNRDRGSGELFF.

This clonotype has just one count. J is TRBJ2-2 and V is TRBV24-1; no clear D gene. This CDR3 comprises 15 residues. V lost 5 bases to trimming and J lost 5 bases, with 14 bases between them. The germline gives CDR1 KGHDR, CDR2 SFDVKD. CDR3 sequence reads: CATSGDSVLTGELFF. The CDR3 DNA reads as TGTGCCACCAGTGGTGACTCTGTTTTGACCGGGGAGCTGTTTTTT.

V and J are TRBV12-3 or TRBV12-4 and TRBJ2-5; 10 bases fit TRBD2. Trimming removed 3 bases from V and 2 bases from J; junction bases left unmatched: 3. This CDR3 is built from 15 residues. The CDR3 nucleotides read TGTGCCAGCAGTTTTGGGACTAGCGAACAAGAGACCCAGTACTTC. Its protein product is CASSFGTSEQETQYF.

The chain carries TRBV4-2 and TRBJ2-5, with D unclear. V shed 4 bases and J shed 0 bases, with 21 bases lying between them. Germline loops: CDR1 LGHNA, CDR2 YNFKEQ. The CDR3 length is 18 residues. CDR3 in DNA: TGTGCCAGCAGCCTAAAGGGCCTTATTTTTTGGAACCAAGAGACCCAGTACTTC. Translating it yields CASSLKGLIFWNQETQYF.

This clonotype was counted a few times. The rearrangement joins TRBV12-3 or TRBV12-4 to TRBJ2-4; either TRBD1 or TRBD2 may fit D (5 bases each). This CDR3 has 15 residues. Trimming stripped 5 bases from V and 10 bases from J, with 21 bases between. The CDR3 loop reads CASSPGPTGAVIQYF. The DNA of the CDR3 is TGTGCCAGCAGTCCCGGGCCCACCGGGGCCGTAATTCAGTACTTC.

This chain connects TRBV5-5 to TRBJ2-3; D possibly corresponds to TRBD2 (7 bases). The CDR3 is 14 residues long. Trimming left V 4 bases short and J 6 bases short, with 15 bases between. Germline CDR1 is SGHKS and CDR2 is YYEKEE (reference sequence). This chain's CDR3 is CASSPWGGWDTQYF. Written as DNA, the CDR3 is TGTGCCAGCAGCCCGTGGGGGGGCTGGGATACGCAGTATTTT.

The J gene is TRBJ2-3, the V gene TRBV7-3; D possibly corresponds to TRBD2 (6 bases). CDR3 length equals 16 residues. Trimming stripped 4 bases from V and 6 bases from J, with 20 bases between. Germline-derived CDR1 and CDR2 are SGHTA and FQGTGA. The CDR3, as DNA: TGTGCCAGCAGCTCGCCCGAGGTAGCGGTGGACGATACGCAGTATTTT. Translated, it gives CASSSPEVAVDDTQYF.

The table lists this clonotype with many counts. This chain joins TRBV29-1 and TRBJ2-7; 11 nucleotides match TRBD1. The CDR3 spans 14 residues. Germline V lookup: CDR1 SQVTM, CDR2 ANQGSEA. J lost 3 bases, V lost 7 bases, and 8 bases had no gene match. Written as DNA, the CDR3 is TGCAGCGCCGAGGGGGGACAGGGGGTCTACGAGCAGTACTTC. Its protein product is CSAEGGQGVYEQYF.

The chain uses TRBV19 and TRBJ1-5; the D gene is possibly TRBD1 (6 bases). The CDR3 runs to 14 residues. In germline, CDR1 is LNHDA, CDR2 SQIVND (reference sequence). The ends were cut back, 6 bases at V and 2 bases at J, with 11 bases in the middle. CDR3 loop: CASRTQGGNQPQHF. CDR3 DNA sequence: TGTGCCAGTAGGACACAGGGCGGCAATCAGCCCCAGCATTTT.

The chain joins TRBV7-9 to TRBJ2-7, with TRBD2 matching over 7 bases. The CDR3 spans 16 residues. From germline, CDR1 is SEHNR and CDR2 FQNEAQ (reference sequence). J gave up 4 bases and V 2 bases, and 11 bases lay outside the gene matches. The CDR3 DNA follows: TGTGCCAGCAGCTTATCTGCTGGGGGGGTACTATACGAGCAGTACTTC. It yields the protein CASSLSAGGVLYEQYF.

The chain recombines TRBV20-1 with TRBJ2-7; 9 bases are shared with TRBD2. The CDR3 sequence is 16 residues long. With 4 bases clipped from V and 0 bases from J, the junction kept 10 bases outside the gene matches. Per germline, CDR1 DFQATT and CDR2 SNEGSKA (reference sequence). The CDR3 loop reads CSATRLAEGLSYEQYF. CDR3 nucleotides: TGCAGTGCTACAAGACTAGCGGAGGGGCTCTCCTACGAGCAGTACTTC.

This clonotype was observed a few times. This chain uses TRBV5-1 with TRBJ2-1; D is ambiguous. With 0 bases removed from V and 5 bases from J, the gap between germline ends came to 24 bases. The CDR3 extends over 19 amino acids. CDR1 and CDR2 (germline): SGHRS, YFSETQ. CDR3 in DNA: TGCGCCAGCAGCTTGGATTCGGCGGCCCACCTCTCAACCAACAATGAGCAGTTCTTC. Translating gives CASSLDSAAHLSTNNEQFF.

This sequence joins TRBV29-1 and TRBJ2-1, with D possibly TRBD1 on 6 matching bases. CDR1 is SQVTM and CDR2 is ANQGSEA in the germline V gene. CDR3 length: 15 amino acids. The germline V and J ends were trimmed by 5 bases and 6 bases, with 20 bases remaining between them. CDR3 in DNA: TGCAGCGTTACCCTCAGGGGCAGGGCCCCCAATGAGCAGTTCTTC. It translates to CSVTLRGRAPNEQFF.

This clonotype was seen more than once but under ten times. This chain connects TRBV9 to TRBJ2-7; TRBD2 matches at 12 bases. CDR3 length equals 15 residues. Germline V gene data show CDR1 as SGDLS and CDR2 as YYNGEE. V lost 3 bases to trimming and J lost 4 bases; unmatched junction nucleotides: 5. The DNA of the CDR3 is TGTGCCAGCAGCGAGACTAGCGGGAGCGAGTACGAGCAGTACTTC. Translating gives CASSETSGSEYEQYF. Filled out from reference TRBV9 and TRBJ2-7, the complete variable domain reads DSGVTQTPKHLITATGQRVTLRCSPRSGDLSVYWYQQSLDQGLQFLIQYYNGEERAKGNILERFSAQQFPDLHSELNLSSLELGDSALYFCASSETSGSEYEQYFGPGTRLTVT.

This clonotype came up once. The rearrangement joins TRBV29-1 to TRBJ1-2; no clear D. Germline CDR1 SQVTM, CDR2 ANQGSEA. There are 13 residues in the CDR3. V was trimmed by 3 bases and J by 4 bases, leaving 12 bases between them. CDR3 DNA: TGCAGCGTTGAGAGTGGCAGATTCTATGGCTACACCTTC. Protein: CSVESGRFYGYTF.

The V gene is TRBV7-2, the J gene TRBJ2-7, with 7 bases aligning to TRBD2. Germline CDR1 reads SGHTA; CDR2 reads FQGNSA. The V and J ends lost 1 base and 2 bases, in that order; junction bases with no gene match: 5. The CDR3 spans 15 residues. The CDR3 DNA follows: TGTGCCAGCAGCTTAGATCCCGGGACTACCTACGAGCAGTACTTC. Its protein is CASSLDPGTTYEQYF.

The V and J genes are TRBV12-3 or TRBV12-4 and TRBJ2-1; either TRBD1 or TRBD2 may fit D (5 bases each). The CDR3 covers 14 residues. Trimming left V 5 bases short and J 8 bases short, with 16 bases between. The CDR3 DNA is TGTGCCAGCAGTGTCGGGACCGCCAACGATGAGCAGTTCTTC. Its translation is CASSVGTANDEQFF.

CDR3 sequence: CASSPNRESLTLNTGELFF. Written as DNA, the CDR3 is TGTGCCAGCAGCCCCAACCGGGAGTCCCTTACGCTCAACACCGGGGAGCTGTTTTTT. The gene calls are TRBV11-1 and TRBJ2-2; the D gene is possibly TRBD2 (6 bases). V was pared by 5 bases and J by 2 bases, with 24 bases between. The CDR3 has 19 amino acids. Germline V CDR1 and CDR2: SGHAT, FQDESV (reference sequence).

This clonotype was recorded a few times. The chain is built from TRBV27 and TRBJ2-7; TRBD2 might be the D (6 bases). V gave up 5 bases and J gave up 4 bases, with 12 bases separating them. Per the germline V gene, CDR1 is MNHEY and CDR2 is SMNVEV (reference sequence). This CDR3 is 13 amino acids long. CDR3 nucleotides: TGTGCCAGCAGTGGCTCAGGACTATACGAGCAGTACTTC. Amino acids: CASSGSGLYEQYF.

This clonotype was recorded a few times. The chain links TRBV7-9 to TRBJ1-2; D gene unclear. Germline lookup yields CDR1 SEHNR and CDR2 FQNEAQ (reference sequence). This CDR3 contains 14 residues. Trimming took off 6 bases at V and 4 bases at J, with 15 bases between the two ends. CDR3 DNA sequence: TGTGCCAGCAGTTACGTGGAGGGCAGCTATGGCTACACCTTC. Its protein is CASSYVEGSYGYTF.

This clonotype was seen only a few times. For the CDR3, the DNA is TGCGCCAGCCGGGAGGTCACGAACACCGGGGAGCTGTTTTTT. Residues: CASREVTNTGELFF. The chain links TRBV5-1 to TRBJ2-2; TRBD2 agrees at 7 bases. The CDR3 consists of 14 residues. V gave up 7 bases and J gave up 0 bases; unmatched junction bases: 3. CDR1 is SGHRS, CDR2 YFSETQ, per germline.

The J gene is TRBJ2-5, the V gene TRBV5-1, with unresolved D. Trimming pared 4 bases from V and 4 bases from J, leaving 11 bases between. Germline loops: CDR1 SGHRS, CDR2 YFSETQ. This CDR3 contains 13 residues. CDR3 sequence: CASSNQLGETQYF. DNA for the CDR3: TGCGCCAGCAGCAACCAACTCGGAGAGACCCAGTACTTC.

This clonotype occurred many times. V gene TRBV27 combines with J gene TRBJ1-3; no reliable D call. The germline V gene encodes CDR1 MNHEY and CDR2 SMNVEV (reference sequence). The CDR3 covers 15 residues. V lost 4 bases, J lost 0 bases, and 10 bases lay in between. The CDR3 here is CASSYTYSSGNTIYF. CDR3 DNA sequence: TGTGCCAGCAGTTATACTTACAGCTCTGGAAACACCATATATTTT.

There are many counts of this clonotype. This chain joins TRBV12-3 or TRBV12-4 and TRBJ2-2, with 9 bases identical to TRBD2. This CDR3 is built from 16 residues. The V gene end was trimmed by 1 base and the J gene end by 6 bases; junction bases not matched to a gene: 6. CDR3 residues: CASSLELLAGPGELFF. In nucleotides, the CDR3 is TGTGCCAGCAGTTTAGAGTTGCTAGCGGGACCCGGGGAGCTGTTTTTT.

The chain joins TRBV19 to TRBJ1-5; the D gene is possibly TRBD1 (6 bases). V was clipped by 3 bases and J by 2 bases, with 11 bases between them. The V gene's germline CDR1 is LNHDA and CDR2 SQIVND (reference sequence). CDR3 length equals 15 residues. The CDR3, as DNA: TGTGCCAGTAGTATCCTGGGGGGCGGCAATCAGCCCCAGCATTTT. Translation: CASSILGGGNQPQHF.